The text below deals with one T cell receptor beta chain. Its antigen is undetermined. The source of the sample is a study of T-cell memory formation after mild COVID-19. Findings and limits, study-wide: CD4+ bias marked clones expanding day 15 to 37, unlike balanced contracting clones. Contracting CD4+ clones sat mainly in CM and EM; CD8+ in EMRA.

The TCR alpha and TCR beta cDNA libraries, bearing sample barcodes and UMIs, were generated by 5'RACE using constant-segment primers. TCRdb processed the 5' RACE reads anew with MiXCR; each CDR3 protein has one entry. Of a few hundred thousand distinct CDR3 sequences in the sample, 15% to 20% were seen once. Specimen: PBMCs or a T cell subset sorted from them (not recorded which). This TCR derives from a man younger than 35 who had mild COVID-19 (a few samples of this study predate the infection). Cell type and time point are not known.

Written as DNA, the CDR3 is TGTGCCAGCAGCTTAGCGGGGGGAACCCGAGATACGCAGTATTTT. It yields the protein CASSLAGGTRDTQYF. The V and J genes are TRBV7-9 and TRBJ2-3; D might be TRBD2 (6 bases). V was pared by 0 bases and J by 5 bases, with 12 bases between. Germline V gene data show CDR1 as SEHNR and CDR2 as FQNEAQ (reference sequence). The length of the CDR3 is 15 residues.